The 19 T cell receptor beta chains below come from one sample, sequenced in a study of T cell responses to AZD1222 COVID-19 vaccine. Here immunoSEQ multiplex PCR was the method, and the copy in TCRdb shows in-frame clones only, minus some. The sample records more than 150,000 clones, approximately 90% being singletons. The sample in question was peripheral blood, obtained on day 0 of AZD1222 vaccination. These receptors all stem from an adult in good health.

The chain employs TRBV13 and TRBJ2-7; D perhaps matches TRBD1 (6 bases). V was clipped by 2 bases and J by 1 base, with 12 bases between them. This CDR3 has 15 amino acids. Germline V gene sequence: CDR1 PRHDT, CDR2 FYEKMQ (reference sequence). As DNA, the CDR3 is TGTGCCAGCAGCTTAAGGACAGCATATTCCTACGAGCAGTACTTC. Amino acids: CASSLRTAYSYEQYF.

This chain uses TRBV24-1 with TRBJ1-2; D is possibly TRBD1 (5 bases). The CDR3 runs to 18 residues. The V gene's germline CDR1 is KGHDR and CDR2 SFDVKD. The V end lost 5 bases, the J end lost 3 bases, and 24 bases lay between the germline ends. The CDR3 region has the DNA TGTGCCACCAGTGGGGGGGGACGGAGAGAGGGATCCTACTATGGCTACACCTTC. This translates into CATSGGGRREGSYYGYTF.

This chain links TRBV6-4 with TRBJ2-5; 7 bases line up with TRBD2. With V trimmed by 0 bases and J by 7 bases, 14 bases remained unmatched. This CDR3 comprises 17 residues. Germline V gene sequence: CDR1 MRHNA, CDR2 SNTAGT. The CDR3: CASSDSRASGLEVTQYF. The CDR3 DNA reads as TGTGCCAGCAGTGACTCTAGGGCTAGCGGTTTGGAGGTGACCCAGTACTTC.

The gene calls are TRBV5-1 and TRBJ1-6; TRBD1 aligns across 9 bases. J gave up 10 bases and V 0 bases, and 5 bases lay outside the gene matches. Germline assignment: CDR1 SGHRS and CDR2 YFSETQ. CDR3 length equals 15 residues. CDR3 region: CASSLVDRGRSPLHF. In nucleotides, the CDR3 is TGCGCCAGCAGCTTGGTGGACAGGGGAAGGTCACCCCTCCACTTT.

The rearrangement uses TRBV4-3 and TRBJ1-2, with D tentatively TRBD1 (5 bases). This CDR3 region has 15 residues. V lost 5 bases, J lost 8 bases, and 21 bases lay in between. Germline-derived CDR1 and CDR2 are LGHNA and YSLEER. This CDR3 reads CASSDLGERAGGYTF. The DNA for the CDR3 is TGCGCCAGCAGCGATTTAGGGGAGAGGGCTGGCGGCTACACCTTC.

V gene TRBV7-2 combines with J gene TRBJ1-3; a weak D match, TRBD1 (5 bases). The CDR3 has 15 residues. Germline CDR1 and CDR2: SGHTA and FQGNSA. V lost 1 base to trimming and J lost 0 bases, with 7 bases between them. The DNA for the CDR3 is TGTGCCAGCAGCTTAGACAGGATCTCTGGAAACACCATATATTTT. As protein: CASSLDRISGNTIYF.

The chain combines TRBV7-6 with TRBJ2-7; 10 bases line up with TRBD2. There are 16 residues in the CDR3. Germline V gene sequence: CDR1 SGHVS, CDR2 FNYEAQ. The junction had 7 bases not matched to a gene; V was cut back by 5 bases and J by 0 bases. The CDR3 coding sequence is TGTGCCAGCAGCGCTCAAAGCGGGGGGGCCTCCTACGAGCAGTACTTC. This translates into CASSAQSGGASYEQYF. Looking up the rest from reference TRBV7-6 and TRBJ2-7 gives the full variable domain: GAGVSQSPRYKVTKRGQDVALRCDPISGHVSLYWYRQALGQGPEFLTYFNYEAQQDKSGLPNDRFSAERPEGSISTLTIQRTEQRDSAMYRCASSAQSGGASYEQYFGPGTRLTVT.

The chain is built from TRBV7-9 and TRBJ1-2; 11 nucleotides agree with TRBD1. CDR1 and CDR2 from the germline V gene are SEHNR and FQNEAQ (reference sequence). The CDR3 loop spans 14 amino acids. J gave up 6 bases and V 4 bases, and 4 bases lay outside the gene matches. The CDR3 DNA sequence: TGTGCCAGCAGCTCGACGGACAGGGGGCATGGCTACACCTTC. Encoded protein: CASSSTDRGHGYTF.

The chain couples TRBV12-3 or TRBV12-4 to TRBJ2-7, with D unresolved. V shed 3 bases and J shed 3 bases, with 6 bases lying between them. This CDR3 spans 12 amino acids. This CDR3 is CASSFDLYEQYF. The CDR3 DNA follows: TGTGCCAGCAGTTTCGATCTCTACGAGCAGTACTTC.

The chain recombines TRBV7-2 with TRBJ2-1; D might be TRBD1 or TRBD2, each matching 5 bases. The V gene lost 8 bases and the J gene lost 8 bases, with 19 bases spanning the gap. CDR1 and CDR2 from the germline V gene are SGHTA and FQGNSA. The CDR3 covers 14 residues. The CDR3 nucleotides read TGTGCCAGCTGGGGACCTTTATTGAGGGATGAGCAGTTCTTC. Its translation: CASWGPLLRDEQFF.

The V call is TRBV3-1 (or the pseudogene TRBV3-2), the J call TRBJ1-1; D is unresolved. CDR1 and CDR2 from the germline V gene are LGHDT and YNNKEL (reference sequence). The CDR3 spans 13 residues. Trimming took off 2 bases at V and 5 bases at J, with 9 bases between the two ends. CDR3 loop: CASSQNSWTEAFF. The CDR3 coding sequence is TGTGCCAGCAGCCAAAACAGCTGGACTGAAGCTTTCTTT.

A few counts support this clone. The chain carries TRBV7-9 and TRBJ1-6; 7 bases map to TRBD1. The CDR3 is made up of 14 amino acids. The germline V gene encodes CDR1 SEHNR and CDR2 FQNEAQ (reference sequence). Trimming cost V 2 bases and J 9 bases; bases outside gene matches: 4. This CDR3 is CASSLPAGGSPLHF. The CDR3 coding sequence is TGTGCCAGCAGCTTACCGGCAGGGGGTTCACCCCTCCACTTT.

The chain employs TRBV7-9 and TRBJ1-1; TRBD1 might be the D (5 bases). The CDR3 runs 14 residues. The germline V gene encodes CDR1 SEHNR and CDR2 FQNEAQ (reference sequence). V lost 1 base and J lost 4, with 10 bases in between. CDR3 region: CASSLVGGVTEAFF. CDR3 nucleotide sequence: TGTGCCAGCAGCTTAGTGGGGGGTGTCACTGAAGCTTTCTTT.

The rearrangement joins TRBV7-2 to TRBJ1-1; a possible D gene is TRBD1 (5 bases). CDR1 SGHTA and CDR2 FQGNSA come from the germline V gene. Trimming removed 3 bases at V and 4 bases at J, with 12 bases between. The CDR3 sequence is 14 residues long. The CDR3 loop is CASSFVQGGTEAFF. The DNA of the CDR3 is TGTGCCAGCAGCTTCGTCCAGGGTGGCACTGAAGCTTTCTTT.

V and J are TRBV6-2 or TRBV6-3 and TRBJ1-5, with 7 bases identical to TRBD1. Germline V CDR1 and CDR2: MNHEY, SVGEGT. The trim removed 4 bases at V and 5 bases at J, leaving 2 bases unmatched. This CDR3 has 13 residues. The CDR3 protein is CASSWDRHQPQHF. CDR3 nucleotides: TGTGCCAGCAGTTGGGACAGACATCAGCCCCAGCATTTT.

The table lists this clone with a count of one. The chain uses TRBV7-3 and TRBJ2-3; the D gene is possibly TRBD1 (6 bases). Between the trimmed V and J ends, which lost 5 bases and 0 bases, there was a span of 12 bases. Germline V gene sequence: CDR1 SGHTA, CDR2 FQGTGA. The CDR3 totals 15 residues. DNA for the CDR3: TGTGCCAGCAGCCCGAGGACAGCTAGCACAGATACGCAGTATTTT. Protein product: CASSPRTASTDTQYF.

The V gene is TRBV28, the J gene TRBJ1-1, with D unresolved. In germline, CDR1 is MDHEN, CDR2 SYDVKM. The CDR3 consists of 13 residues. Trimming cost V 2 bases and J 5 bases, with 9 bases left between them. CDR3 protein: CASSLPAGTEAFF. CDR3 DNA sequence: TGTGCCAGCAGTTTACCCGCAGGTACTGAAGCTTTCTTT.

The rearrangement uses TRBV9 and TRBJ2-3; 10 bases are shared with TRBD2. This CDR3 has 14 residues. Germline lookup yields CDR1 SGDLS and CDR2 YYNGEE. The V and J ends lost 3 bases and 4 bases, in that order; junction bases with no gene match: 2. CDR3 in amino acids: CASSASGGSDTQYF. CDR3 sequence (DNA): TGTGCCAGCAGCGCTAGCGGGGGTTCAGATACGCAGTATTTT.

This chain links TRBV11-3 with TRBJ1-4, with D possibly being TRBD1 (5 bases). CDR3 length: 17 residues. Trimming stripped 3 bases from V and 6 bases from J, with 20 bases between. Germline V gives CDR1 SGHNT, CDR2 YENEEA. Here the CDR3 reads CASSFSWGTGEDEKLFF. The CDR3 bases are TGTGCCAGCAGCTTTAGCTGGGGGACGGGAGAGGATGAAAAACTGTTTTTT. Using reference TRBV11-3 and TRBJ1-4 for the parts outside the CDR3, the full variable domain is EAGVVQSPRYKIIEKKQPVAFWCNPISGHNTLYWYLQNLGQGPELLIRYENEEAVDDSQLPKDRFSAERLKGVDSTLKIQPAELGDSAVYLCASSFSWGTGEDEKLFFGSGTQLSVL.